This note documents a single T cell receptor (beta chain) sequence. Its antigen is unidentified. This entry is derived from a study of cytomegalovirus exposure and HLA in healthy donors. General observations from the study: It was reported that TCR beta sequences correctly inferred the HLA-A and HLA-B alleles for most subjects.

The PCR employed 60 Vbeta primers together with 13 Jbeta primers. Authors' methods: Later analysis identified tens of millions of unique TCR beta chains, 8.5 million to 13 million shared. Only in-frame clones appear in the TCRdb table, and some are missing; sequencing was by immunoSEQ multiplex PCR. V and J calls and clone size are given by that table; D and trimming were obtained from the DNA. This sample has some 190,000 clones, with over 70% found just once. The receptor's source is a woman aged 18-29 years in good health and CMV-seronegative. Sequencing was performed on PBMCs.

The CDR3 region has the DNA TGTGCCAGCAGTGAAACAGGACAGGGGGTAACTGAAGCTTTCTTT. Translated: CASSETGQGVTEAFF. The rearrangement links TRBV6-4 to TRBJ1-1; 10 positions agree with TRBD1. Germline loops: CDR1 MRHNA, CDR2 SNTAGT. The CDR3 is made up of 15 amino acids. After removal of 3 bases from V and 5 bases from J, the junction contained 6 bases not matched to a gene.